This passage covers 24 T cell receptor beta chains from one sample sequenced in a study of blood T cell repertoires in COVID-19. Here immunoSEQ multiplex PCR was the method, and the copy in TCRdb shows in-frame clones only, minus some. The sample contains about 80,000 clones, roughly 87% of which appear only once. The specimen sequenced was peripheral blood. Every receptor here comes from a young man with acute or convalescent COVID-19.

The chain couples TRBV2 to TRBJ1-1; D gene ambiguous. V lost 5 bases, J lost 4 bases, and 11 bases lay in between. CDR3 size: 13 residues. Germline V gives CDR1 SNHLY, CDR2 FYNNEI. The CDR3 here is CASSSGWSTEAFF. Here the CDR3 DNA reads TGTGCCAGCAGTTCCGGGTGGAGCACTGAAGCTTTCTTT.

The chain employs TRBV4-3 and TRBJ1-2; D may be TRBD1 (6 bases). Trimming shortened V by 0 bases and J by 1 base, and 12 bases separated the two germline ends. The CDR3 runs to 16 residues. CDR1 is LGHNA and CDR2 is YSLEER in the germline V gene. In nucleotides, the CDR3 is TGCGCCAGCAGCCAAGATTGGGACACCTATAACTATGGCTACACCTTC. This encodes CASSQDWDTYNYGYTF.

This clone came up once. The chain is built from TRBV24-1 and TRBJ2-5; D possibly corresponds to TRBD1 (7 bases). Trimming pared 4 bases from V and 2 bases from J, leaving 19 bases between. CDR1 is KGHDR, CDR2 SFDVKD, per germline. The CDR3 extends over 17 amino acids. CDR3 sequence: CATSDPGAGQLQETQYF. CDR3 coding DNA: TGTGCCACCAGTGACCCCGGGGCGGGACAGCTGCAAGAGACCCAGTACTTC.

This chain connects TRBV10-1 to TRBJ2-1; 7 nucleotides align to TRBD2. Germline CDR1 reads WNHNN; CDR2 reads SYGVQD (reference sequence). V was pared by 11 bases and J by 3 bases, with 16 bases of the junction left unmatched. This CDR3 has 16 amino acids. CDR3 loop: CAPTGGGPRRYNEQFF. The CDR3 bases are TGCGCCCCGACCGGGGGAGGGCCCAGGCGCTACAATGAGCAGTTCTTC.

This chain links TRBV6-5 with TRBJ2-7; the D gene is possibly TRBD2 (6 bases). V was pared by 6 bases and J by 3 bases, with 12 bases between. The germline V gene encodes CDR1 MNHEY and CDR2 SVGAGI. The CDR3 is made up of 13 amino acids. The CDR3 sequence: CASSLGTFYEQYF. CDR3 DNA sequence: TGTGCCAGCAGCCTAGGGACTTTCTACGAGCAGTACTTC.

The rearrangement joins TRBV18 to TRBJ2-2; 7 bases match TRBD2. After removal of 6 bases from V and 0 bases from J, the junction contained 4 bases not matched to a gene. Looked up from germline, CDR1 is KGHSH and CDR2 is LQKENI. The CDR3 sequence is 15 residues long. The CDR3 here is CASSSLATNTGELFF. The CDR3 DNA reads as TGTGCCAGCTCCTCACTAGCGACGAACACCGGGGAGCTGTTTTTT.

The chain combines TRBV19 with TRBJ2-3; TRBD1 is a possible D gene (5 bases). This CDR3 region has 13 residues. In germline, CDR1 is LNHDA, CDR2 SQIVND (reference sequence). With 10 bases removed from V and 0 bases from J, the gap between germline ends came to 11 bases. The CDR3 DNA reads TGTGCCACCAGGGAAAGGAGCACAGATACGCAGTATTTT. Protein: CATRERSTDTQYF.

This clone came up once. The chain carries TRBV7-2 and TRBJ1-4, with D possibly TRBD1 on 5 matching bases. The CDR3 length is 18 residues. Germline V gene lookup returns CDR1 SGHTA and CDR2 FQGNSA. Trimming shortened V by 1 base and J by 8 bases, and 23 bases separated the two germline ends. Here the CDR3 reads CASSLVLPGQGLEEKLFF. The DNA for the CDR3 is TGTGCCAGCAGCTTAGTCCTCCCTGGGCAGGGCTTAGAGGAAAAACTGTTTTTT.

This clone is a singleton in its sample. The chain has TRBV28 and TRBJ2-7; TRBD2 aligns across 9 bases. Germline-derived CDR1 and CDR2 are MDHEN and SYDVKM. The CDR3 runs to 23 residues. V was pared by 6 bases and J by 2 bases, with 32 bases of the junction left unmatched. DNA for the CDR3: TGTGCCAGCAGCCTGGGCCGCGGAGAAACCCCGGGACTAGCACCTCGAGTGGCCTACGAGCAGTACTTC. Amino acids: CASSLGRGETPGLAPRVAYEQYF.

This chain links TRBV9 with TRBJ2-7, with 8 bases lining up with TRBD2. The V and J ends lost 3 bases and 1 base, in that order; junction bases with no gene match: 3. The CDR3 is 14 residues long. CDR1 and CDR2 from the germline V gene are SGDLS and YYNGEE. CDR3 nucleotides: TGTGCCAGCAGCGAGGCTAGCGGGTCCTACGAGCAGTACTTC. Residues: CASSEASGSYEQYF.

The chain is built from TRBV9 and TRBJ2-7, with 10 bases identical to TRBD2. V shed 0 bases, J shed 7 bases, and the junction held 7 bases outside the gene matches. The CDR3 sequence is 15 residues long. CDR1 is SGDLS, CDR2 YYNGEE, per germline. The CDR3, as DNA: TGTGCCAGCAGCGTAGGCCTAGCGGGAGCAGAAGAGCAGTACTTC. Amino acid sequence: CASSVGLAGAEEQYF.

This CDR3 is CAISDGGKGYTF. As DNA, the CDR3 is TGTGCCATCAGTGATGGAGGGAAAGGCTACACCTTC. This chain links TRBV10-3 with TRBJ1-2, with D hard to call. The V gene lost 3 bases and the J gene lost 8 bases, with 10 bases spanning the gap. This CDR3 is built from 12 residues. Germline CDR1 reads ENHRY; CDR2 reads SYGVKD.

This clone was found once. The chain recombines TRBV28 with TRBJ2-6; no firm D call. CDR1 and CDR2 from the germline V gene are MDHEN and SYDVKM. CDR3 length: 14 amino acids. V was clipped by 7 bases and J by 3 bases, with 10 bases between them. As DNA, the CDR3 is TGTGCCAGCACCCCTCTTCGTGGGGCCAACGTCCTGACTTTC. Amino acids: CASTPLRGANVLTF. Complete variable domain (other parts from reference TRBV28 and TRBJ2-6): DVKVTQSSRYLVKRTGEKVFLECVQDMDHENMFWYRQDPGLGLRLIYFSYDVKMKEKGDIPEGYSVSREKKERFSLILESASTNQTSMYLCASTPLRGANVLTFGAGSRLTVL.

As DNA, the CDR3 is TGTGCCAGCAGTGAAAGGGACAGGGAGTTTGATGGCTACACCTTC. It is translated as CASSERDREFDGYTF. The genes are TRBV2 and TRBJ1-2, with 9 bases matching TRBD1. From germline, CDR1 is SNHLY and CDR2 FYNNEI. There are 15 residues in the CDR3. Trimming removed 2 bases from V and 6 bases from J; junction bases left unmatched: 7.

This clone was seen just once. V and J are TRBV6-5 and TRBJ1-2, with unresolved D. V lost 2 bases and J 7 bases, leaving 11 bases between the germline ends. This CDR3 spans 13 amino acids. Germline V lookup: CDR1 MNHEY, CDR2 SVGAGI. CDR3 loop: CASSYVDSSGYTF. DNA of the CDR3: TGTGCCAGCAGTTACGTCGATTCTAGTGGCTACACCTTC.

The V and J genes are TRBV28 and TRBJ1-6; tentative D call: TRBD1 (5 bases). The germline CDR1 and CDR2 sequences are MDHEN and SYDVKM. This CDR3 contains 16 residues. V was clipped by 3 bases and J by 6 bases, with 15 bases between them. The CDR3 nucleotides read TGTGCCAGCAGTTTCGGGTGGGGGGAAGGTAATTCACCCCTCCACTTT. This sequence encodes CASSFGWGEGNSPLHF.

With regard to this clone: A junction end diverges from the germline sequence, so it may reflect a read error. This chain connects TRBV27 to TRBJ1-5, with TRBD1 matching 9 bases. Germline V gives CDR1 MNHEY, CDR2 SMNVEV (reference sequence). The CDR3 runs 13 residues. CDR3: CAGSGDRVGAQHF. CDR3 sequence (DNA): TGTGCCGGCAGCGGGGACAGGGTGGGCGCCCAGCATTTT.

The chain links TRBV19 to TRBJ2-3; perhaps TRBD2 as D (6 bases). The CDR3 spans 15 residues. The germline V gene has CDR1 LNHDA and CDR2 SQIVND (reference sequence). V gave up 4 bases and J gave up 2 bases, with 13 bases separating them. CDR3 in amino acids: CASSNLGTYTDTQYF. DNA for the CDR3: TGTGCCAGTAGTAATTTGGGGACTTACACAGATACGCAGTATTTT.

CDR3 sequence: CASSRALGTSGRSYNEQFF. CDR3 in DNA: TGCGCCAGCAGCCGCGCCCTCGGGACTAGCGGGCGCTCCTACAATGAGCAGTTCTTC. This chain links TRBV5-1 with TRBJ2-1; 12 bases fit TRBD2. The CDR3 loop spans 19 amino acids. Trimming removed 4 bases from V and 0 bases from J; junction bases left unmatched: 11. Germline V CDR1 and CDR2: SGHRS, YFSETQ.

This clone was seen once. This sequence joins TRBV14 and TRBJ2-1; perhaps TRBD2 as D (6 bases). Germline V lookup: CDR1 SGHDN, CDR2 FVKESK. Trimming removed 4 bases at V and 8 bases at J, with 18 bases between. The CDR3 consists of 15 residues. The DNA of the CDR3 is TGTGCCAGCAGCCTATTTGTCGGGGGAGTTGATGAGCAGTTCTTC. Its translation is CASSLFVGGVDEQFF.

This clone occurred once. The V gene is TRBV6-5, the J gene TRBJ2-7; possibly TRBD2 for D (7 bases). This CDR3 is built from 15 residues. V was trimmed by 0 bases and J by 6 bases, leaving 15 bases between them. CDR1 and CDR2 (germline): MNHEY, SVGAGI. The CDR3 here is CASSYSVWGGREQYF. CDR3 nucleotide sequence: TGTGCCAGCAGTTACTCTGTGTGGGGGGGGCGCGAGCAGTACTTC.

The chain couples TRBV19 to TRBJ2-1, with 12 bases that match TRBD2. V lost 3 bases and J lost 7; bases outside the gene matches: 7. The CDR3 is 16 residues long. Germline V gene sequence: CDR1 LNHDA, CDR2 SQIVND (reference sequence). This CDR3 reads CASSMATSGRGNEQFF. The CDR3 DNA reads TGTGCCAGTAGTATGGCGACTAGCGGGAGAGGGAATGAGCAGTTCTTC.

A single count supports this clone. Other DNA sequences in the same sample also yield this CDR3. The chain has TRBV5-1 and TRBJ2-3; tentative D call: TRBD1 (6 bases). Trimming stripped 0 bases from V and 2 bases from J, with 7 bases between. Germline CDR1 is SGHRS and CDR2 is YFSETQ. CDR3 length: 14 amino acids. CDR3 nucleotide sequence: TGCGCCAGCAGCTTGGGGACAGTCACAGATACGCAGTATTTT. Amino acids: CASSLGTVTDTQYF.

This sequence joins TRBV2 and TRBJ2-5; 11 nucleotides line up with TRBD2. The CDR3 length is 15 residues. Unmatched junction bases numbered 6, after V lost 5 bases and J lost 4 bases. Per the germline V gene, CDR1 is SNHLY and CDR2 is FYNNEI. CDR3 amino acids: CASSRSTSGVETQYF. The CDR3 DNA sequence: TGTGCCAGCAGTCGGTCGACTAGCGGGGTAGAGACCCAGTACTTC.